This TCR beta chain was identified during a study of shared clonotypes between healthy human individuals (dated by TCRdb to about 2020). At the level of the whole study: Three men and a couple of women, aged 18 to 49 years, made up the cohort. Between about 0.8 and 9 billion PBMCs per donor were obtained by leukapheresis. Different laboratories and diverse techniques were used to prepare libraries and sequence TCR repertoires, to increase sequencing depth and limit assay-specific biases. To estimate repertoire size and how much clonotype sharing occurs between individuals, the study deeply sequenced the blood TCR repertoires of a handful of healthy adults.

About this clone: Its antigen has not been determined. Base qualities are not provided; no much larger clone lies one nucleotide away.

Results the study describes overall, beyond this receptor: Pairwise subsampling led to the expectation that sequencing depth would affect the degree of clonotype sharing among donors. Sampling was limited to blood, and TCR repertoires in tissue likely differ from TCR repertoires in blood. Because the study included a small number of donors, the genetic and exposure-history diversity represented was limited.

Using the deep immunoSEQ assay, multiplex PCR amplified TCR CDR3 regions from genomic DNA. Extracted genomic DNA from each cell subset was spread evenly across all wells of several immunoSEQ 96-well plates, with each plate serving as a replicate. Each replicate PCR for unsorted PBMC received roughly 300 ng genomic DNA, equal to around 30,000 T cell genomes. Genomic DNA from unsorted PBMC was sequenced over ten immunoSEQ deep assay plates. Purified libraries were measured with a Qubit 3.0 fluorometer, size-checked on a Bioanalyzer 2100, and measured again with the KAPA Library Quantification kit. Every immunoSEQ 96-well plate was sequenced on a separate single-read 150-cycle Illumina NextSeq 550 flow cell. In the authors' own workflow: Because the immunoSEQ output included only junctional sequences and no quality scores, the filtering could not be the same as the filtering used for full-length reads. To assign V/J genes and CDR3, sequences were annotated against IMGT germline references using PyIR, a Python wrapper for IgBLAST v1.9. Reads were removed for weak V/J assignments (E-value above 1e-6), missing CDR3, stop codons, out-of-frame junctions, or ambiguous translated residues. V3J clonotypes were defined as sequences sharing an identical inferred V gene, J gene, and CDR3 amino acid sequence. To compute the percentage overlap between repertoires, the number of shared unique clonotypes was divided by the size of the smaller repertoire. RTK rarefaction, the Chao1 estimator, and Recon v2.1 estimates of unobserved clonotypes were used to assess repertoire richness. TCRdb re-hosts the immuneACCESS table, in-frame sequences only. Its copies lack some clones; in the studies checked, an unresolved V gene accounts for under half of them, and the cause for the rest is not known. That table furnishes V, J and clone size, whereas the DNA furnished D and trimming. The sample has about half a million clones on record, 79% of them singletons. About 12% of the sample goes to the ten largest clones.

The donors were healthy, HIV-negative adults with no recently reported acute infections or vaccinations. Every donor was a Caucasian adult residing in Nashville, Tennessee, USA. For unsorted samples, about 90 million PBMCs were counted and genomic DNA was extracted with the QIAamp DNA Blood Mini kit. Blood was obtained by leukapheresis, after which PBMCs were separated by Ficoll-Histopaque density gradient centrifugation and cryopreserved in liquid nitrogen vapor phase. The sequence was obtained from a woman aged 40 to 49 in good health. Some clones in this sample may be carry-over from other donors' samples. The sequencing sample was made of PBMCs.

The DNA sequence is TGTGCCAGCAGTGACAGTACAGGGGGCAATGAGCAGTTCTTC. Its product reads: CASSDSTGGNEQFF. This chain joins TRBV6-4 to TRBJ2-1, and 8 bases in between align with TRBD1. Compared with germline, V lacks 2 bases and J lacks 6 bases; bases without a gene match: 3. The cysteine opens and the phenylalanine closes a CDR3 of 14 amino acids. Only the CDR3 part of the read is kept: 42 bases, read in frame from the first base. From a lookup of the germline V gene, CDR1 and CDR2 are MRHNA and SNTAGT.